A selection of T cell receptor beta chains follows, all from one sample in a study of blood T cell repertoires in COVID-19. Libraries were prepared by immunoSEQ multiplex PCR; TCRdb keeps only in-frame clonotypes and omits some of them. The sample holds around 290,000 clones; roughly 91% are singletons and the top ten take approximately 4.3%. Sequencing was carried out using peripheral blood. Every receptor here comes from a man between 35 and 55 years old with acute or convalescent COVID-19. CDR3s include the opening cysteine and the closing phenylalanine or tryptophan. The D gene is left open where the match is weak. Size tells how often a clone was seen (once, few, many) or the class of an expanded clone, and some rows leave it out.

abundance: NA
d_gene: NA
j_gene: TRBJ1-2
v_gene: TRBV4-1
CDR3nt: TGCGCCAGCAGCCAAGATCTGTCTCCAGGGCGGACGCGCGGCTACACCTTC
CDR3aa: CASSQDLSPGRTRGYTF

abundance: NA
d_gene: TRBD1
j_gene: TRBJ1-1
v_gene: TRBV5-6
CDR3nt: TGTGCCAGCAGCTTGATCTGGGACAGCTATATTAACACTGAAGCTTTCTTT
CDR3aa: CASSLIWDSYINTEAFF

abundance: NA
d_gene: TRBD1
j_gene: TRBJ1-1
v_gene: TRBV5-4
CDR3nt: TGTGCCAGCAGTCTGGACAGGGGAAATTCTGAAGCTTTCTTT
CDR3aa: CASSLDRGNSEAFF

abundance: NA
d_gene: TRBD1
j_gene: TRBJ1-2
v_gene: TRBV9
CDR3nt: TGTGCCAGCAGCCTTACAGGGGGCGCTTATGGCTACACCTTC
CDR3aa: CASSLTGGAYGYTF

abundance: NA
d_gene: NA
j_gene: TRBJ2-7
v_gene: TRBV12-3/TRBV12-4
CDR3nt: TGTGCCAGCAGTTTACTACTATACGAGCAGTACTTC
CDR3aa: CASSLLLYEQYF

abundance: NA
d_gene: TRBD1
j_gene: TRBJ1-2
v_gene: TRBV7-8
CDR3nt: TGTGCCAGCAGCACTAGACAGGGGGCGAGCGGCTACACCTTC
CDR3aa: CASSTRQGASGYTF

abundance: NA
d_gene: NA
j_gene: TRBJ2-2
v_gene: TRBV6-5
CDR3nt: TGTGCCAGCAGTTACTCGACCACGGGACAAAGAGGGGAGCTGTTTTTT
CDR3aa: CASSYSTTGQRGELFF

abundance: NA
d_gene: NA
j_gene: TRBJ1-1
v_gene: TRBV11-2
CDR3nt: TGTGCCAGCAGCCTAAGGGCGGAGGGCACTGAAGCTTTCTTT
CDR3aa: CASSLRAEGTEAFF

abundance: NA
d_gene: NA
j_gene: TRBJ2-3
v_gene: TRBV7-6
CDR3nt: TGTGCCAGCAGCCCACAACAGAGCTCCGACACAGATACGCAGTATTTT
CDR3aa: CASSPQQSSDTDTQYF

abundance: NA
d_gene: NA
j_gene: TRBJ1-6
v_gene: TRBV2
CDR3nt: TGTGCCAGCAGTGAAGCGGGAGATAATTCACCCCTCCACTTT
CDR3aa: CASSEAGDNSPLHF

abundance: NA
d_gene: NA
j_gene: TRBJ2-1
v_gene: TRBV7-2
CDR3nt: TGTGCCAGCAGCTTTAGCTGGAGGTCGGAGCAGTTCTTC
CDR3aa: CASSFSWRSEQFF

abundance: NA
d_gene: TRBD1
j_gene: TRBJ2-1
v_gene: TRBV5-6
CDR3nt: TGTGCCAGCAGCTTGGGACAGGGGTGGGACAATGAGCAGTTCTTC
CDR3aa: CASSLGQGWDNEQFF

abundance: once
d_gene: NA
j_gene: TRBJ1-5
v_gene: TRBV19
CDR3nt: TGTGCCAGTAGTATGGCGGGTCAGCCCCAGCATTTT
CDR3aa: CASSMAGQPQHF

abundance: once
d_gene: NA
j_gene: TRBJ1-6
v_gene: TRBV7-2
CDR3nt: TGTGCCAGCAGCCTCAGGCCTTTGGCTTCACCCCTCCACTTT
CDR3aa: CASSLRPLASPLHF

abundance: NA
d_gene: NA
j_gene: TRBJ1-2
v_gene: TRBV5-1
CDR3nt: TGCGCCAGCAGCTTGGGGGAGGCCGGTGGCTACACCTTC
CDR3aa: CASSLGEAGGYTF

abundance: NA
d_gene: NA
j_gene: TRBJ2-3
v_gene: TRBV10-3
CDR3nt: TGTGCCATCAGTGAGGGGCTATCAGATACGCAGTATTTT
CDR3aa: CAISEGLSDTQYF

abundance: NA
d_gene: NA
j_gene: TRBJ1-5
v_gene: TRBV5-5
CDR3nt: TGTGCCAGCAGCTTGGGGGCAGGGAGCAATCAGCCCCAGCATTTT
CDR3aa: CASSLGAGSNQPQHF

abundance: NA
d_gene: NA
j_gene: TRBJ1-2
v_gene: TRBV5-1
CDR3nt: TGCGCCAGCCGGACTCAGGTGAATAACTATGGCTACACCTTC
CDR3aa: CASRTQVNNYGYTF

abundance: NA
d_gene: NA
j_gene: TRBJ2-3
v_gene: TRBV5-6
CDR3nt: TGTGCCAGCAGGACTGGGGCAGCCCCAGATACGCAGTATTTT
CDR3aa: CASRTGAAPDTQYF

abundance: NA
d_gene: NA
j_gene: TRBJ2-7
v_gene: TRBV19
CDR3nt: TGTGCCAGTAGTATATCACGAATCAGGCAGGGTCGAAGCGAGCAGTACTTC
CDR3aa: CASSISRIRQGRSEQYF

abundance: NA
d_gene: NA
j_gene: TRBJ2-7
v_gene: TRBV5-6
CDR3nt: TGTGCCAGCAGCTTTGCTACCTACGAGCAGTACTTC
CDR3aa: CASSFATYEQYF

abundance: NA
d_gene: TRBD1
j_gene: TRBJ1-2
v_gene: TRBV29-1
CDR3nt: TGCAGCACCCCGACAGGGGGAAGGAGGGATGGCTACACCTTC
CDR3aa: CSTPTGGRRDGYTF

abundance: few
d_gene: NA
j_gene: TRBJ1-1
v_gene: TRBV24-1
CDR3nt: TGTGCCACCAGTGATTCCCGGTCCGAAGCTTTCTTT
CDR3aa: CATSDSRSEAFF

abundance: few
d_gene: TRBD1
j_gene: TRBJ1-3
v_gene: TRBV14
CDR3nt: TGTGCCAGCAGCCAGCATGACAGGGCAGGAAACACCATATATTTT
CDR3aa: CASSQHDRAGNTIYF

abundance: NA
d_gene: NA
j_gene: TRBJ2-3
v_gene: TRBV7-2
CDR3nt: TGTGCCAGCAGCTTCCCGGGGTCTAGCACAGATACGCAGTATTTT
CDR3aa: CASSFPGSSTDTQYF

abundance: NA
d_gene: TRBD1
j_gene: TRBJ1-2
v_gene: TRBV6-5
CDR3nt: TGTGCCAGCAGAGAGACAGGGACGGGAGGCTACACCTTC
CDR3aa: CASRETGTGGYTF

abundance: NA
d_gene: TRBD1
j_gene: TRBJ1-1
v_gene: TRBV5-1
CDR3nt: TGCGCCAGCAGCTTGACAGGGGGGAGCACTGAAGCTTTCTTT
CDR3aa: CASSLTGGSTEAFF

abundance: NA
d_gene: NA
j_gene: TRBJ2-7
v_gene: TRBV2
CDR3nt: TGTGCCAGCGTCCACGGACGAGACAGCTCCTACGAGCAGTACTTC
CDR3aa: CASVHGRDSSYEQYF

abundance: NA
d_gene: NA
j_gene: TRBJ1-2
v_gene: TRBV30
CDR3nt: TGTGCCTGGAGTGTTCGGCGGTCCTCAATTACCCTTAGAGCCTATGGCTACACCTTC
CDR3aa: CAWSVRRSSITLRAYGYTF

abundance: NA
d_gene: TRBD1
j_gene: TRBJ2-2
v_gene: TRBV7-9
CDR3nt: TGTGCCAGCAGCTTGGGGACAGTTGTCGCGAACACCGGGGAGCTGTTTTTT
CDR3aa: CASSLGTVVANTGELFF

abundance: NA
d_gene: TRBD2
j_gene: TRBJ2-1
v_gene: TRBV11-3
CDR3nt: TGTGCCAGCAGCCGCTTTAGCGGGGGGTCCTCCAGCTCCTACAATGAGCAGTTCTTC
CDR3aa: CASSRFSGGSSSSYNEQFF

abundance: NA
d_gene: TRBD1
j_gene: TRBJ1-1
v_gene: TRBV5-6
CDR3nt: TGTGCCAGCACTTGGGGGACAGAACCTCTGATGGCTTTCTTT
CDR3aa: CASTWGTEPLMAFF

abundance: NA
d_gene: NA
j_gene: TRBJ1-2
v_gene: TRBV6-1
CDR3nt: TGTGCCAGCAGTGAAGCGGCGGGATCCTATGGCTACACCTTC
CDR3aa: CASSEAAGSYGYTF

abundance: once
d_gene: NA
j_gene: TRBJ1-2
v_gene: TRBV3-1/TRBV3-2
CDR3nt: TGTGCCAGCAGCCAAGATCGGGGCAGGGGAAGGGATGGCTACACCTTC
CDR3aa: CASSQDRGRGRDGYTF

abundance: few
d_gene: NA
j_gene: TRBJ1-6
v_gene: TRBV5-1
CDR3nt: TGCGCCAGCAGCTTGGGAGAGGAATCACCCCTCCACTTT
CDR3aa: CASSLGEESPLHF

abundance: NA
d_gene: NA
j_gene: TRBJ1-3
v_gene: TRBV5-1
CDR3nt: TGCGCCAGCAGCTTACGAGCCTCCAACTCTGGAAACACCATATATTTT
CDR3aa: CASSLRASNSGNTIYF

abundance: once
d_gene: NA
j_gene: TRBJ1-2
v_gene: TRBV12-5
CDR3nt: TGTGCTAGTGGTTTGCCACGGGACTATGGCTACACCTTC
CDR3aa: CASGLPRDYGYTF

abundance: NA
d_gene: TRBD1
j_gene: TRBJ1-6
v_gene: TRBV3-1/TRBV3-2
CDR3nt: TGTGCCAGCAGCCCCTCGGGCCAGGGGGATTCACCCCTCCACTTT
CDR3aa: CASSPSGQGDSPLHF